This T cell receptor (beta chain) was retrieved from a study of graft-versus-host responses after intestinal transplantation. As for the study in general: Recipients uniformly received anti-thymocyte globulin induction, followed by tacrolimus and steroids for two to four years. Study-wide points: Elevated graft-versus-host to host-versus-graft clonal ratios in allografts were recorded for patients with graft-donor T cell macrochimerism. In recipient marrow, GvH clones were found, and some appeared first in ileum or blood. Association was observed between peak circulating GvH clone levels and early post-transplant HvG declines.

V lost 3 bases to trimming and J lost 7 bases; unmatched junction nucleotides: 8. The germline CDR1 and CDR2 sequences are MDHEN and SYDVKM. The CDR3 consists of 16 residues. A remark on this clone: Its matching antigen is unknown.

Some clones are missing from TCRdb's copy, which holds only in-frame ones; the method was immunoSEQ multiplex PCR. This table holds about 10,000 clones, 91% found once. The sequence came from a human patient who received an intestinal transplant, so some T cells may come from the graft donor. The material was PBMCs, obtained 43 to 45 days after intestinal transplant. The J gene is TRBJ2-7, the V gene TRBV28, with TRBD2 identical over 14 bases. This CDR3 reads CASSFPGLAGGGEQYF. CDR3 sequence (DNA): TGTGCCAGCAGTTTCCCTGGACTAGCGGGAGGAGGGGAGCAGTACTTC.